The T cell receptor (beta chain) under discussion was sequenced for a study of shared clonotypes between healthy human individuals. V gave up 0 bases and J gave up 0 bases; unmatched junction bases: 7. CDR1 and CDR2 from the germline V gene are SGHRS and YFSETQ. CDR3 length: 17 residues. TCRdb keeps only in-frame clones here, not all; method: immunoSEQ multiplex PCR. The sample shows millions of clones, approximately 90% of them seen only once. The chain links TRBV5-1 to TRBJ1-1, with 8 bases matching TRBD1. Sequencing input: naive CD4+ T cells sorted from blood. Sample subset: CD45RA+ positively selected. The sequence came from a young man in good health. CDR3 nucleotide sequence: TGCGCCAGCAGCTTGGTCGGACAGGGTAGGATGAACACTGAAGCTTTCTTT. Translation: CASSLVGQGRMNTEAFF.